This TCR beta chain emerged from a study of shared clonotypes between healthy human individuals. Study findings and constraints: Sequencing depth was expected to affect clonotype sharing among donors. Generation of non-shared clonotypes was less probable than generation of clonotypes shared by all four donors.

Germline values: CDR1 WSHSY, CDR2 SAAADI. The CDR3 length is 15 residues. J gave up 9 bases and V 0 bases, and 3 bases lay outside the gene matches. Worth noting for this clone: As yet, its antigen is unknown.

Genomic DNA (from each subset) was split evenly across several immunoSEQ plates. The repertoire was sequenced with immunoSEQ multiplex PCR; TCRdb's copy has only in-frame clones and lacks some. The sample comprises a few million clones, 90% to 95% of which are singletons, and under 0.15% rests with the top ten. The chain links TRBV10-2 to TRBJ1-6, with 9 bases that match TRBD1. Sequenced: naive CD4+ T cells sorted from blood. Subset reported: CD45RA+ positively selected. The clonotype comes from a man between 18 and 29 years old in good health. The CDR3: CASSESGQGLSPLHF. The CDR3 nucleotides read TGCGCCAGCAGTGAGTCGGGACAGGGTCTTTCACCCCTCCACTTT.